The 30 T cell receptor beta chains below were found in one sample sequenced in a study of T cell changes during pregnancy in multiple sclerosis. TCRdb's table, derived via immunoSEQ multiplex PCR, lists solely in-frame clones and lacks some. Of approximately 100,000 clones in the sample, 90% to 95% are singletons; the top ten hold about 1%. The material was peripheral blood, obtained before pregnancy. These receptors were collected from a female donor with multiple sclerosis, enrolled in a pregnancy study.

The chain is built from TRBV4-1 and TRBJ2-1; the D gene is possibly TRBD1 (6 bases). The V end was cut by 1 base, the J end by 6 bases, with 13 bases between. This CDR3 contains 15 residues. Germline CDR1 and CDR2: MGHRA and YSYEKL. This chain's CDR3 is CASSQGDTRLNEQFF. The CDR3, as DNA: TGCGCCAGCAGCCAAGGGGACACCAGGCTCAATGAGCAGTTCTTC.

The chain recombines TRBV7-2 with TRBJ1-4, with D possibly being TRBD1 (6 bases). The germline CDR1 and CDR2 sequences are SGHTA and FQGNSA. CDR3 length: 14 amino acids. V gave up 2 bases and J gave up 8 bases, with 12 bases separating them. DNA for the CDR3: TGTGCCAGCAGCTTACCAGGGGTAGGCGAAAAACTGTTTTTT. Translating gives CASSLPGVGEKLFF.

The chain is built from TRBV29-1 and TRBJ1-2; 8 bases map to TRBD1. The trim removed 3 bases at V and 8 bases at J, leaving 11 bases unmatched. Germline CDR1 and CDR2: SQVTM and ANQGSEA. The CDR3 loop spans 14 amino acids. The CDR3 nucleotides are TGCAGCGTTGAGGCCCGGACAGGGATATTCGGCTACACCTTC. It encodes CSVEARTGIFGYTF.

CDR3 sequence reads: CASSNREAKNIQYF. The CDR3, as DNA: TGCGCCAGCAGTAACAGGGAAGCCAAAAACATTCAGTACTTC. The chain joins TRBV10-2 to TRBJ2-4, with D perhaps TRBD1 (6 bases). CDR1 is WSHSY, CDR2 SAAADI, per germline. The germline V and J ends were trimmed by 5 bases and 0 bases, with 8 bases remaining between them. The CDR3 consists of 14 residues.

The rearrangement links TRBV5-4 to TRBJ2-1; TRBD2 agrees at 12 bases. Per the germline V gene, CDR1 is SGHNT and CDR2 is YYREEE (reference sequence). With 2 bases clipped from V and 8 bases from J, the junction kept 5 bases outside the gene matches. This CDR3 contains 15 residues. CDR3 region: CASSFPTSGSHEQFF. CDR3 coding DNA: TGTGCCAGCAGCTTTCCGACTAGCGGGAGTCATGAGCAGTTCTTC.

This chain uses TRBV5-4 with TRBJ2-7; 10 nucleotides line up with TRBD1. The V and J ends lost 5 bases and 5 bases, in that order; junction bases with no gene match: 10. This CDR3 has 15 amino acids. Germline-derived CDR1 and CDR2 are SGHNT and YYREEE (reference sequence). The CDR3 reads CASSPEVTGGNEQYF. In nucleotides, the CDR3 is TGTGCCAGCAGTCCGGAAGTGACAGGGGGCAACGAGCAGTACTTC.

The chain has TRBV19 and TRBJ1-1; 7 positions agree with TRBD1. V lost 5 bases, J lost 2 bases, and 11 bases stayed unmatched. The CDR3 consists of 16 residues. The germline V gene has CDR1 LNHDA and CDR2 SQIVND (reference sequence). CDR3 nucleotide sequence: TGTGCCAGTAGTGGACCACAGGGGACCCAAAACACTGAAGCTTTCTTT. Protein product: CASSGPQGTQNTEAFF.

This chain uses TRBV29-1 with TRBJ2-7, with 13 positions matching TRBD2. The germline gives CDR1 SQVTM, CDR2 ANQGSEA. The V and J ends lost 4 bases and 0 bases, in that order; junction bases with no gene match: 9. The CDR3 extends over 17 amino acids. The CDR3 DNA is TGCAGCGTTGTCCGCCGAGGGACTAGCGGGACCTCCTACGAGCAGTACTTC. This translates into CSVVRRGTSGTSYEQYF.

CDR3 DNA: TGTGCCAGCAGCTTAGCCGGTAGCGGAATCATCTCCTACGAGCAGTACTTC. Translated: CASSLAGSGIISYEQYF. The chain recombines TRBV7-6 with TRBJ2-7, with D possibly matching TRBD2 (6 bases). Trimming removed 0 bases at V and 0 bases at J, with 15 bases between. The germline gives CDR1 SGHVS, CDR2 FNYEAQ. CDR3 length equals 17 residues.

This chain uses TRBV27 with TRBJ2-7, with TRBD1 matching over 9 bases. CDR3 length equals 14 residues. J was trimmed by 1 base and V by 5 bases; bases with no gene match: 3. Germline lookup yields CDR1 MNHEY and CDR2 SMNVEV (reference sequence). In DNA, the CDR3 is TGTGCCAGCAGTGCCGGGACAGGGTCCTACGAGCAGTACTTC. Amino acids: CASSAGTGSYEQYF.

The CDR3 region has the DNA TGTGCCAGCAGCCAGAACAGCGGGAGTTCCTACAATGAGCAGTTCTTC. Translated, it gives CASSQNSGSSYNEQFF. The chain carries TRBV7-9 and TRBJ2-1, with TRBD2 matching over 8 bases. The germline V gene has CDR1 SEHNR and CDR2 FQNEAQ (reference sequence). The V and J ends lost 5 bases and 1 base, in that order; junction bases with no gene match: 7. This CDR3 contains 16 residues.

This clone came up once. Here the CDR3 reads CASSDNPQGLFSGNTIYF. The CDR3 DNA follows: TGTGCCAGCAGTGATAATCCACAGGGCCTCTTCTCTGGAAACACCATATATTTT. The rearrangement joins TRBV6-1 to TRBJ1-3; TRBD1 might be the D (6 bases). Trimming removed 3 bases from V and 0 bases from J, with 18 bases in between. There are 18 residues in the CDR3. Germline CDR1 MNHNS, CDR2 SASEGT.

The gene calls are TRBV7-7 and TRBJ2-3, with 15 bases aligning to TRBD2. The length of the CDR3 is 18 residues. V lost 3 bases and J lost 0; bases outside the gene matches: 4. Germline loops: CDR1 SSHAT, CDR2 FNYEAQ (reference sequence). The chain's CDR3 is CASSLGLAGGASTDTQYF. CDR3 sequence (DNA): TGTGCCAGCAGCTTGGGACTAGCGGGAGGTGCTAGCACAGATACGCAGTATTTT.

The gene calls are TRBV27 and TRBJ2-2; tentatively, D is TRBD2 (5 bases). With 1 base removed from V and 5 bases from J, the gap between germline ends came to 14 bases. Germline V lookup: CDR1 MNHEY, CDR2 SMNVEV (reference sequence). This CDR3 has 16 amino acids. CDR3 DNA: TGTGCCAGCAGTTTATACGGAGCTGGCGGGACCGGGGAGCTGTTTTTT. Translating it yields CASSLYGAGGTGELFF.

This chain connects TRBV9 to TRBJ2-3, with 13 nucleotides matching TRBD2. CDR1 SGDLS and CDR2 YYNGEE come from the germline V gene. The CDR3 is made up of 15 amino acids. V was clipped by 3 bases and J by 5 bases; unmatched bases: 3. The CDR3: CASSGGLAGEDTQYF. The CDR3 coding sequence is TGTGCCAGCAGCGGCGGACTAGCGGGAGAAGATACGCAGTATTTT. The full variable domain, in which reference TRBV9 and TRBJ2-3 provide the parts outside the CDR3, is DSGVTQTPKHLITATGQRVTLRCSPRSGDLSVYWYQQSLDQGLQFLIQYYNGEERAKGNILERFSAQQFPDLHSELNLSSLELGDSALYFCASSGGLAGEDTQYFGPGTRLTVL.

The CDR3 region is CASSGGLSYEQYF. Written as DNA, the CDR3 is TGTGCCAGCAGTGGCGGACTATCCTACGAGCAGTACTTC. The chain joins TRBV27 to TRBJ2-7; D perhaps matches TRBD2 (6 bases). The CDR3 has 13 amino acids. Germline CDR1 is MNHEY and CDR2 is SMNVEV (reference sequence). The V end was cut by 5 bases, the J end by 1 base, with 9 bases between.

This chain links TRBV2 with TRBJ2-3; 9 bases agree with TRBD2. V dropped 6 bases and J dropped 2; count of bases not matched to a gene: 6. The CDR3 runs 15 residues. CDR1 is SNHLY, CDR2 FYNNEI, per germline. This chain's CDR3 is CASSPTSGDTDTQYF. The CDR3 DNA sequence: TGTGCCAGCAGCCCGACTAGCGGTGACACAGATACGCAGTATTTT.

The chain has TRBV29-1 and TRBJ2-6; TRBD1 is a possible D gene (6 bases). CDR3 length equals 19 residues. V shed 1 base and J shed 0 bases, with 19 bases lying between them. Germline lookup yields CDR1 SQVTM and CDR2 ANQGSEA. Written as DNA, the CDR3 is TGCAGCGTTGAAGGGGGTAGGGGGAGCGCCCACTCTGGGGCCAACGTCCTGACTTTC. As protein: CSVEGGRGSAHSGANVLTF.

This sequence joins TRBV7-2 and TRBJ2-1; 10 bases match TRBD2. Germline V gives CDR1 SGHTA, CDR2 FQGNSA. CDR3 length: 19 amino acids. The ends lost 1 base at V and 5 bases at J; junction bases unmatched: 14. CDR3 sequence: CASSLEGPWASGSNNEQFF. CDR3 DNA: TGTGCCAGCAGCTTAGAGGGCCCATGGGCTAGCGGGAGCAACAATGAGCAGTTCTTC.

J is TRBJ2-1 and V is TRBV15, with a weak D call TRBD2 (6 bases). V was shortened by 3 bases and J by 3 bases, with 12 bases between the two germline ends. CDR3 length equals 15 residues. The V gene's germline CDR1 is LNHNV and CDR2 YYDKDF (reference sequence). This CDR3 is CATSRSGPSYNEQFF. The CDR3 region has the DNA TGTGCCACCAGCAGGAGCGGGCCCAGCTACAATGAGCAGTTCTTC.

This chain's CDR3 is CASSRQGIESMNTEAFF. In DNA form, the CDR3 reads TGTGCCAGCAGTCGACAGGGTATTGAAAGTATGAACACTGAAGCTTTCTTT. The chain employs TRBV7-9 and TRBJ1-1; 7 nucleotides align to TRBD1. Germline CDR1 SEHNR, CDR2 FQNEAQ (reference sequence). This CDR3 region has 17 residues. J gave up 0 bases and V 6 bases, and 13 bases lay outside the gene matches. Full variable domain (rest looked up from reference TRBV7-9 and TRBJ1-1): DTGVSQNPRHKITKRGQNVTFRCDPISEHNRLYWYRQTLGQGPEFLTYFQNEAQLEKSRLLSDRFSAERPKGSFSTLEIQRTEQGDSAMYLCASSRQGIESMNTEAFFGQGTRLTVV.

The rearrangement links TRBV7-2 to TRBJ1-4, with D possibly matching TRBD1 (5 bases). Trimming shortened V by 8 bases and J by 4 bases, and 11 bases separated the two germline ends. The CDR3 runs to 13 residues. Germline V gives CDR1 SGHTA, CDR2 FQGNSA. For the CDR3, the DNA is TGTGCCAGCGCGCGGGGGTATAATGAAAAACTGTTTTTT. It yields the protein CASARGYNEKLFF.

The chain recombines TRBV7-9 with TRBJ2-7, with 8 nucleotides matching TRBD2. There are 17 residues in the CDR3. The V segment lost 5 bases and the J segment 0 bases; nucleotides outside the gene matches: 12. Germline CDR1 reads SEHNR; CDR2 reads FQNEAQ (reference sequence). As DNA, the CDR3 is TGTGCCAGCAGCCACCAAGCAGCGGGAGTAGGCTCCTACGAGCAGTACTTC. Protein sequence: CASSHQAAGVGSYEQYF.

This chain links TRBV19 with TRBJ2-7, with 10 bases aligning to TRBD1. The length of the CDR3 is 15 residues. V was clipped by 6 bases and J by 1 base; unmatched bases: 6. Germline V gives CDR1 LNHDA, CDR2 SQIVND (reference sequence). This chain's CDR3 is CASSPGQGSSYEQYF. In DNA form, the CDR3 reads TGTGCCAGTAGCCCGGGACAGGGGTCTTCCTACGAGCAGTACTTC.

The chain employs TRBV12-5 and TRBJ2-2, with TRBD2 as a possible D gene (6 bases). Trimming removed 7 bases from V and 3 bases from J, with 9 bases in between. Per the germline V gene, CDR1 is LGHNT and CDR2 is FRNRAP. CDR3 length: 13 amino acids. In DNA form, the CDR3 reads TGTGCTAGTGAGGAGCGGGACACCGGGGAGCTGTTTTTT. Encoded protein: CASEERDTGELFF.

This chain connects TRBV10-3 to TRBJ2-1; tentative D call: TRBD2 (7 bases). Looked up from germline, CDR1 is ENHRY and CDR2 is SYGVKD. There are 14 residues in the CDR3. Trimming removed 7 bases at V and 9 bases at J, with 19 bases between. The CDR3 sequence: CAITRDYPGVEQFF. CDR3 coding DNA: TGTGCCATCACCCGGGACTATCCAGGGGTTGAGCAGTTCTTC.

The CDR3 DNA is TGTGCCAGTGGGGCAAGACTGAACTCCTACGAGCAGTACTTC. Encoded protein: CASGARLNSYEQYF. The chain combines TRBV19 with TRBJ2-7; possible D gene TRBD1, 5 bases. CDR3 length: 14 residues. The V gene lost 8 bases and the J gene lost 0 bases, with 14 bases spanning the gap. Germline CDR1 is LNHDA and CDR2 is SQIVND (reference sequence).

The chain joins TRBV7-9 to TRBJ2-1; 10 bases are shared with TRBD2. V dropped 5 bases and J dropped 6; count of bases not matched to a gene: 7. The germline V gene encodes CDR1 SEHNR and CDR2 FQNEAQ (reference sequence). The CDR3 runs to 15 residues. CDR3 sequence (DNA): TGTGCCAGCAGCCCTAGCGGGAGTTACGGCAATGAGCAGTTCTTC. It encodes CASSPSGSYGNEQFF.

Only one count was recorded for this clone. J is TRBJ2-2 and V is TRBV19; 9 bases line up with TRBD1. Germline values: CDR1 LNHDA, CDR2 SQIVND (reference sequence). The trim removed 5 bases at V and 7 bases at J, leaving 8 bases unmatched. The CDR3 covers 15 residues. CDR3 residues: CASSASGTGHGELFF. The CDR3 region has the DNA TGTGCCAGTAGTGCTTCCGGGACAGGGCACGGGGAGCTGTTTTTT. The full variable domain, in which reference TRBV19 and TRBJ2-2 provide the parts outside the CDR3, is DGGITQSPKYLFRKEGQNVTLSCEQNLNHDAMYWYRQDPGQGLRLIYYSQIVNDFQKGDIAEGYSVSREKKESFPLTVTSAQKNPTAFYLCASSASGTGHGELFFGEGSRLTVL.

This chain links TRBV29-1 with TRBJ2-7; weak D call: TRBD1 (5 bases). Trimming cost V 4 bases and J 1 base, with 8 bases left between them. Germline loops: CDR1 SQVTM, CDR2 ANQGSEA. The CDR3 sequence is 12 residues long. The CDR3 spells CSVGDSSYEQYF. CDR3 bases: TGCAGCGTTGGAGACAGTTCCTACGAGCAGTACTTC.